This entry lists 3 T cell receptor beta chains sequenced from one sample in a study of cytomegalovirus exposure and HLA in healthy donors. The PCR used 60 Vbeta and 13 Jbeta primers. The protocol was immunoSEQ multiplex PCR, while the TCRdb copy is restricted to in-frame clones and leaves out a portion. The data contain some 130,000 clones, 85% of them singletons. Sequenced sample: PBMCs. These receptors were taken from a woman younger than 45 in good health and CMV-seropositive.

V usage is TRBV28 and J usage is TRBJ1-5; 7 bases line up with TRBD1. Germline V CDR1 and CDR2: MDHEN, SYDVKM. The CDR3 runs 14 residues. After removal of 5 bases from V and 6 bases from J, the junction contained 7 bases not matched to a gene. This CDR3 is CASSLPDRVQPQHF. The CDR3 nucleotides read TGTGCCAGCAGTCTTCCCGACAGGGTTCAGCCCCAGCATTTT.

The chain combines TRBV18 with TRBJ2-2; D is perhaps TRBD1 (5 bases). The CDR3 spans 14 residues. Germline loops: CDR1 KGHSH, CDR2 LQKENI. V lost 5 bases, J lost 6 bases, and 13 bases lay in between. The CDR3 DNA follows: TGTGCCAGCTCAGCAGGGCAAATCTCCGGGGAGCTGTTTTTT. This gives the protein CASSAGQISGELFF.

The CDR3 DNA follows: TGTGCCAGCAGCCATAGCGGGTACGAGCAGTACTTC. This sequence encodes CASSHSGYEQYF. This chain connects TRBV25-1 to TRBJ2-7; 7 nucleotides align to TRBD2. Unmatched junction bases numbered 3, after V lost 6 bases and J lost 4 bases. The germline gives CDR1 MGHDK, CDR2 SYGVNS. This CDR3 has 12 residues.